This T cell receptor (beta chain) was sequenced in a study of blood T cell repertoires in COVID-19. Assay: immunoSEQ multiplex PCR; the TCRdb copy retains only in-frame clones and omits some. Among about 220,000 clones, more than 80% were seen once, and the ten largest hold 3% to 4%. In assigning cohorts, the study relied on participant-reported clinical history. The sample was PBMCs or T cells enriched from blood (not recorded which). The receptor was derived from a woman between 18 and 29 years old in a cohort exposed to, infected with or recovered from COVID-19 (not recorded which).

CDR3 bases: TGTGCCAGCAGTACTGCGGCTGAAGCTTTCTTT. This codes for CASSTAAEAFF. The V gene is TRBV28, the J gene TRBJ1-1, with D uncertain. V shed 5 bases and J shed 6 bases, with 7 bases lying between them. The CDR3 totals 11 residues. Per germline, CDR1 MDHEN and CDR2 SYDVKM.